This TCR beta chain was profiled in a study of PD-1 blockade in classical Hodgkin lymphoma. Measured with immunoSEQ multiplex PCR; TCRdb has only the in-frame clones, and not every one. The sample yields about 20,000 clones, 75% to 95% seen once. Per the germline V gene, CDR1 is DFQATT and CDR2 is SNEGSKA (reference sequence). This CDR3 is 11 amino acids long. Trimming took off 1 base at V and 7 bases at J, with 7 bases between the two ends. This sample's time point: newly diagnosed, previously untreated cHL patient sample. Comparison relied on PBMCs that came from newly diagnosed, untreated classical Hodgkin lymphoma. A word on this clone: Its antigen remains unidentified.

Study-level results: A reduction in baseline TCR diversity was reportedly seen in newly diagnosed patients relative to healthy donors. What caused the repertoire differences, perhaps disease activity or prior therapy, remains undefined.

The receptor comes from a human donor with classical Hodgkin lymphoma. The rearrangement links TRBV20-1 to TRBJ1-1; D not resolved. The sequencing sample was made of peripheral blood mononuclear cells (PBMCs). The CDR3 DNA is TGCAGTGCTAGAGTAACGGGTGAAGCTTTCTTT. This encodes CSARVTGEAFF.